The 11 T cell receptor beta chains below were found in one sample sequenced in a study of cytomegalovirus exposure and HLA in healthy donors. The assay was immunoSEQ multiplex PCR, and TCRdb's table has in-frame clones only and misses some. The sample lists fewer than 150,000 clones; around nine tenths were seen once. The sequenced sample was PBMCs. The source is a man aged 25-45 years in good health and CMV-seronegative.

The chain is built from TRBV5-1 and TRBJ2-7, with TRBD2 identical over 12 bases. Germline V gene sequence: CDR1 SGHRS, CDR2 YFSETQ. V dropped 0 bases and J dropped 6; count of bases not matched to a gene: 4. The CDR3 loop spans 15 amino acids. This CDR3 is CASSLELAGGGEQYF. The CDR3 bases are TGCGCCAGCAGCTTGGAGCTAGCGGGAGGGGGCGAGCAGTACTTC.

The chain uses TRBV6-5 and TRBJ1-1; D unclear. The CDR3 has 13 residues. Germline CDR1 is MNHEY and CDR2 is SVGAGI. V lost 1 base to trimming and J lost 8 bases, with 11 bases between them. The CDR3 sequence is CASSYLYGREAFF. The CDR3, as DNA: TGTGCCAGCAGTTACTTATACGGCAGGGAAGCTTTCTTT.

The chain employs TRBV7-9 and TRBJ2-1; D call uncertain. CDR1 is SEHNR and CDR2 is FQNEAQ in the germline V gene (reference sequence). CDR3 size: 11 residues. The germline V and J ends were trimmed by 2 bases and 7 bases, with 3 bases remaining between them. The CDR3 sequence: CASSLQNEQFF. CDR3 bases: TGTGCCAGCAGCTTACAGAATGAGCAGTTCTTC.

The chain combines TRBV6-6 with TRBJ1-1; weak D call: TRBD1 (6 bases). Per the germline V gene, CDR1 is MNHNY and CDR2 is SVGAGI (reference sequence). Trimming stripped 4 bases from V and 0 bases from J, with 12 bases between. This CDR3 comprises 15 residues. As DNA, the CDR3 is TGTGCCAGCAGTTCTCCAACAGGGATGAACACTGAAGCTTTCTTT. As protein: CASSSPTGMNTEAFF.

This chain links TRBV6-6 with TRBJ2-7; weak D call: TRBD2 (6 bases). V was trimmed by 2 bases and J by 5 bases, leaving 10 bases between them. This CDR3 contains 13 residues. Germline V gene data show CDR1 as MNHNY and CDR2 as SVGAGI (reference sequence). The CDR3 sequence is CASSYRGGDEQYF. In DNA form, the CDR3 reads TGTGCCAGCAGTTACAGGGGAGGCGACGAGCAGTACTTC.

Of note for this clone: Germline is not matched at one junction end, which may reflect a read error. This rearrangement joins TRBV7-9 to TRBJ2-5, with a possible D match to TRBD2 (6 bases). Germline V CDR1 and CDR2: SEHNR, FQNEAQ (reference sequence). There are 11 residues in the CDR3. CDR3 nucleotides: TGTGCCAGCAGCTTGGACTACCCGAGGGACTTC. Residues: CASSLDYPRDF.

In DNA form, the CDR3 reads TGTGCCAGCAGCCGGGACACAAGCACAGATACGCAGTATTTT. This sequence encodes CASSRDTSTDTQYF. This chain joins TRBV6-4 and TRBJ2-3; a weak D match, TRBD1 (6 bases). From germline, CDR1 is MRHNA and CDR2 SNTAGT. Between the trimmed V and J ends, which lost 6 bases and 0 bases, there was a span of 10 bases. This CDR3 is built from 14 residues.

V and J are TRBV2 and TRBJ1-2, with 10 bases that match TRBD1. V was pared by 6 bases and J by 5 bases, with 6 bases of the junction left unmatched. The CDR3 extends over 14 amino acids. Germline CDR1 reads SNHLY; CDR2 reads FYNNEI. This chain's CDR3 is CASSRQGAEYGYTF. The CDR3 DNA is TGTGCCAGCAGCCGACAGGGGGCGGAATATGGCTACACCTTC.

Notes on this clone: Other nucleotide sequences from this sample produce the same CDR3. The chain combines TRBV7-2 with TRBJ2-7; D gene uncertain. Germline assignment: CDR1 SGHTA and CDR2 FQGNSA. The V end lost 3 bases, the J end lost 3 bases, and 6 bases lay between the germline ends. This CDR3 is 12 amino acids long. DNA for the CDR3: TGTGCCAGCAGCTTCTCCAGCTACGAGCAGTACTTC. The encoded protein is CASSFSSYEQYF.

This clone was counted once. V usage is TRBV5-1 and J usage is TRBJ2-7, with 8 positions matching TRBD1. CDR3 length: 12 residues. V dropped 3 bases and J dropped 7; count of bases not matched to a gene: 3. CDR1 and CDR2 from the germline V gene are SGHRS and YFSETQ. The CDR3 protein is CASSSDREEQYF. Here the CDR3 DNA reads TGCGCCAGCAGCTCGGACAGGGAAGAGCAGTACTTC.

The chain joins TRBV10-2 to TRBJ2-1, with 7 bases fitting TRBD2. CDR3 size: 15 residues. The V and J ends lost 3 bases and 4 bases, in that order; junction bases with no gene match: 6. Looked up from germline, CDR1 is WSHSY and CDR2 is SAAADI. The DNA for the CDR3 is TGCGCCAGCAGTGATCTTACTAGCGTTTACAATGAGCAGTTCTTC. Protein: CASSDLTSVYNEQFF.